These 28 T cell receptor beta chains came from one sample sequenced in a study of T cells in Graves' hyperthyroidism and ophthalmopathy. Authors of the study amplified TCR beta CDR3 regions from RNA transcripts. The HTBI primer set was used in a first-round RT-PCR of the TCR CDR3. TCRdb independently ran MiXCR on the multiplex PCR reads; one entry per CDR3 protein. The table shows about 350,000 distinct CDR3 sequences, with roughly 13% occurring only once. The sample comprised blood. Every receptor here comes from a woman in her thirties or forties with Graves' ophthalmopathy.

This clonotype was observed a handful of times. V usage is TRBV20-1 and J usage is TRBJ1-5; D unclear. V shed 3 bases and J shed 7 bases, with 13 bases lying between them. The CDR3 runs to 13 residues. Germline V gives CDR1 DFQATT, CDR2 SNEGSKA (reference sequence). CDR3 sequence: CSARGGFKQPQHF. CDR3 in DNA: TGCAGTGCTAGGGGAGGTTTTAAGCAGCCCCAGCATTTT.

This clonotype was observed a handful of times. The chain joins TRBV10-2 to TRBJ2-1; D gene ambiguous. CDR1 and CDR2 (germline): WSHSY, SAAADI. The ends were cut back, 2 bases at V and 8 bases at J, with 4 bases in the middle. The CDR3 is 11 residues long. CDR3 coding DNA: TGCGCCAGCAGTGAGATTCATGAGCAGTTCTTC. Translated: CASSEIHEQFF.

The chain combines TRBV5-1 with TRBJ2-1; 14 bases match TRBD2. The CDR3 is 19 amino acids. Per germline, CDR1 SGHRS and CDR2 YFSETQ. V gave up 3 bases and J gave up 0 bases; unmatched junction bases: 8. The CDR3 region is CASSSGLAGGPSSYNEQFF. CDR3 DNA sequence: TGCGCCAGCAGCTCCGGACTAGCGGGGGGCCCGAGCTCCTACAATGAGCAGTTCTTC.

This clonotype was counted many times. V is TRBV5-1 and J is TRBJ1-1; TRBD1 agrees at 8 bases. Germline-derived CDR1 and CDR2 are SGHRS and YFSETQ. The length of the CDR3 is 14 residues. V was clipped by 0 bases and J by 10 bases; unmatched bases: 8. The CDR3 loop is CASSLVDRVQGAFF. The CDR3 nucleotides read TGCGCCAGCAGCTTGGTGGACAGGGTCCAAGGAGCTTTCTTT.

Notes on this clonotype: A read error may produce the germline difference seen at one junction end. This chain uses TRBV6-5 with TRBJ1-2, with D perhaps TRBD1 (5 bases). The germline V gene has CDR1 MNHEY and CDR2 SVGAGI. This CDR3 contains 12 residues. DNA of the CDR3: TGTGCCGGCAGTTACCGGGGGGGGGGCTACACCTTC. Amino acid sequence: CAGSYRGGGYTF.

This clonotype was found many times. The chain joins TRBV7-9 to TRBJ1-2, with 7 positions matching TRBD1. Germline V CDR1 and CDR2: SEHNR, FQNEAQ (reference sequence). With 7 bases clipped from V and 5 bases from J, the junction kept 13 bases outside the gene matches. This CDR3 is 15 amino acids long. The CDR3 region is CASTMIPAGGYGYTF. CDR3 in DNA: TGTGCCAGCACCATGATTCCAGCAGGGGGATATGGCTACACCTTC.

The CDR3 DNA reads as TGTGCCAGCAGTATCTCAGGGGGAATTGGCTACACCTTC. It specifies CASSISGGIGYTF. This chain connects TRBV25-1 to TRBJ1-2; 7 nucleotides line up with TRBD1. In germline, CDR1 is MGHDK, CDR2 SYGVNS. The CDR3 has 13 amino acids. Unmatched junction bases numbered 7, after V lost 5 bases and J lost 7 bases.

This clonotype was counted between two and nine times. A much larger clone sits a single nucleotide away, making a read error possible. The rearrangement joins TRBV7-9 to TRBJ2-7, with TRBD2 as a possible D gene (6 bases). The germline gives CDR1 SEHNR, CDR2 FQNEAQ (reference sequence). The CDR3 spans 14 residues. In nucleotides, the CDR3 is TGTGCCAGCAGCCACCGGCTCCGGGGGAACGAGCAGCACTTC. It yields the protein CASSHRLRGNEQHF.

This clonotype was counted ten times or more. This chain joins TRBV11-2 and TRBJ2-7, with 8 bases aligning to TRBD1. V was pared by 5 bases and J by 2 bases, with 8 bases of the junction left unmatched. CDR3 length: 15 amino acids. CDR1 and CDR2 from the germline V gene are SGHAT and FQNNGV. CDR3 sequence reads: CASSADRAPTYEQYF. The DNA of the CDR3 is TGTGCCAGCAGCGCGGACAGGGCGCCAACCTACGAGCAGTACTTC.

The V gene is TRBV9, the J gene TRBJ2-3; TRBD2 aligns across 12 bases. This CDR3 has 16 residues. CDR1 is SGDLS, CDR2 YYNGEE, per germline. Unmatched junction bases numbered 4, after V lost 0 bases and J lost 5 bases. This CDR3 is CASSVGASGRVDTQYF. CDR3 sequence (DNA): TGTGCCAGCAGCGTAGGAGCTAGCGGGAGGGTAGATACGCAGTATTTT.

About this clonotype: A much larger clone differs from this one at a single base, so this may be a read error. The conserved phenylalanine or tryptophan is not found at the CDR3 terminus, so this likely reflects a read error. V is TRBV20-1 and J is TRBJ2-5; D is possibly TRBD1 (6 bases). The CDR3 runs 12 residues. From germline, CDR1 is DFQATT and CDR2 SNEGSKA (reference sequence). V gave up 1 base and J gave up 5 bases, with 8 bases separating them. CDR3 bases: TGCAGTGCTAGAGTTAGGGGGGAGACCCAGTACCTC. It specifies CSARVRGETQYL.

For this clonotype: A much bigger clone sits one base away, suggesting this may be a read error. CDR3 sequence (DNA): TGTGCCAGCAGTTTTATGGCGGGAGTGGAGCAGTTCTTC. This encodes CASSFMAGVEQFF. The V gene is TRBV27, the J gene TRBJ2-1; 7 bases map to TRBD2. CDR3 size: 13 residues. J gave up 10 bases and V 3 bases, and 6 bases lay outside the gene matches. Germline loops: CDR1 MNHEY, CDR2 SMNVEV (reference sequence).

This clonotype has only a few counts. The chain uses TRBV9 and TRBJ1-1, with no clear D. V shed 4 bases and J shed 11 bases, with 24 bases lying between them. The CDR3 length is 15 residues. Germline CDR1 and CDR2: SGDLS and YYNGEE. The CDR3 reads CASSPHTQPPTRAFF. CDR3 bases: TGTGCCAGCAGCCCTCATACTCAACCCCCCACGAGGGCTTTCTTT. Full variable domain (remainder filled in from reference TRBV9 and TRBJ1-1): DSGVTQTPKHLITATGQRVTLRCSPRSGDLSVYWYQQSLDQGLQFLIQYYNGEERAKGNILERFSAQQFPDLHSELNLSSLELGDSALYFCASSPHTQPPTRAFFGQGTRLTVV.

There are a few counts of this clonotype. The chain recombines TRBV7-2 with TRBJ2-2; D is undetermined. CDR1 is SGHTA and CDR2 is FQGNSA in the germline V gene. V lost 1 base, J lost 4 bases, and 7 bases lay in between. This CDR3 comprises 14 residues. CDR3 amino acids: CASSLVRFTGELFF. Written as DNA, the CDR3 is TGTGCCAGCAGCTTAGTCAGGTTCACCGGGGAGCTGTTTTTT.

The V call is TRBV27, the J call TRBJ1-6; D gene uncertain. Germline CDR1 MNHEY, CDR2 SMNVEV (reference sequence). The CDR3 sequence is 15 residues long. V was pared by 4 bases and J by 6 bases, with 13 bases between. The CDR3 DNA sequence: TGTGCCAGCAGTTATTCAGCGGGTATTAATTCACCCCTCCACTTT. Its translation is CASSYSAGINSPLHF.

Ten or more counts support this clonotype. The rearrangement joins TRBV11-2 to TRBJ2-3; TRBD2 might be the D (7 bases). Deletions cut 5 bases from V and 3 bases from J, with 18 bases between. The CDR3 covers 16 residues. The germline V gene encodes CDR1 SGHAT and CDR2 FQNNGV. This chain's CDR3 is CASSRIGGGGTDTQYF. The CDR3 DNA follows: TGTGCCAGCAGCCGGATTGGCGGGGGCGGGACAGATACGCAGTATTTT.

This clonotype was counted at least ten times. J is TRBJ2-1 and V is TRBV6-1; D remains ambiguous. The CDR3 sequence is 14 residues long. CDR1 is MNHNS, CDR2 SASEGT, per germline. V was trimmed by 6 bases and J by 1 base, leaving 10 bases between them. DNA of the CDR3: TGTGCCAGCAGGCCCGGGCTTTCCTACAATGAGCAGTTCTTC. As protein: CASRPGLSYNEQFF.

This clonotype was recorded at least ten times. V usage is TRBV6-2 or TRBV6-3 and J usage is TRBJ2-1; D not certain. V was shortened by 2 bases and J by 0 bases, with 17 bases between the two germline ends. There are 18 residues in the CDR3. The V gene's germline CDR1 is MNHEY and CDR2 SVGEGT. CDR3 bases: TGTGCCAGCAGTTACGACTTAGAGTTCCCGAGCTCCTACAATGAGCAGTTCTTC. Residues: CASSYDLEFPSSYNEQFF.

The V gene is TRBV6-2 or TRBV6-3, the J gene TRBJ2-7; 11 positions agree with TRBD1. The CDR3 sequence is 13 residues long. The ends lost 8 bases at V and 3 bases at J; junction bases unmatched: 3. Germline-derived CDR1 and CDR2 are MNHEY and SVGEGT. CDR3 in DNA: TGTGCCAGCGCGGGACAGGGGGGCTACGAGCAGTACTTC. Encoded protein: CASAGQGGYEQYF.

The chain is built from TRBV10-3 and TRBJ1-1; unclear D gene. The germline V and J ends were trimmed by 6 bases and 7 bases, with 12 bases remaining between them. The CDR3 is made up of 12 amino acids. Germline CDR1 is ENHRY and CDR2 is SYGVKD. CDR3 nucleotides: TGTGCCATCAGAGATACTGGGCGTGAAGCTTTCTTT. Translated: CAIRDTGREAFF.

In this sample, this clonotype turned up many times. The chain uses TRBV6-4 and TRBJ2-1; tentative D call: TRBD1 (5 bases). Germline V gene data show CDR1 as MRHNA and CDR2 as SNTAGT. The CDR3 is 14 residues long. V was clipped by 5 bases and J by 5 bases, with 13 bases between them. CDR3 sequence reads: CASSKGWYNNEQFF. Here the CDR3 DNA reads TGTGCCAGCAGTAAGGGGTGGTATAACAATGAGCAGTTCTTC.

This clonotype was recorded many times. This CDR3 is CATSDYTDTQYF. CDR3 bases: TGTGCCACCAGTGATTACACAGATACGCAGTATTTT. The genes are TRBV24-1 and TRBJ2-3; D call uncertain. Germline-derived CDR1 and CDR2 are KGHDR and SFDVKD. Trimming took 2 bases from V and 2 from J, leaving 1 base between them. The CDR3 sequence is 12 residues long.

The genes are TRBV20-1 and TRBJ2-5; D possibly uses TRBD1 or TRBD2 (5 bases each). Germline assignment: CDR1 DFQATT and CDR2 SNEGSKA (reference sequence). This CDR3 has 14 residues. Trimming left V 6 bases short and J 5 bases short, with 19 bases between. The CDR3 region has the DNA TGCAGTGCGAGCCGGGCCGAGGGGCAGGAGACCCAGTACTTC. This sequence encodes CSASRAEGQETQYF.

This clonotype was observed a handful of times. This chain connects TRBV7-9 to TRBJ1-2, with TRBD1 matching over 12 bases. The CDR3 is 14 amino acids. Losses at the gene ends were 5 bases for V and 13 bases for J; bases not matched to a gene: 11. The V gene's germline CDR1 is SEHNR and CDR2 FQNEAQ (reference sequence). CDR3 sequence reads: CASSPPGQGAFVTF. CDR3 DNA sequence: TGTGCCAGCAGCCCCCCGGGACAGGGGGCATTTGTCACCTTC.

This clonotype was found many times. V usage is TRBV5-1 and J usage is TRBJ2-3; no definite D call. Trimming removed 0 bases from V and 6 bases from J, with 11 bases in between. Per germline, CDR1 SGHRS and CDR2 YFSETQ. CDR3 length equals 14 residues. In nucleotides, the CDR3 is TGCGCCAGCAGCTTGGCCGGATCTAGGGATACGCAGTATTTT. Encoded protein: CASSLAGSRDTQYF.

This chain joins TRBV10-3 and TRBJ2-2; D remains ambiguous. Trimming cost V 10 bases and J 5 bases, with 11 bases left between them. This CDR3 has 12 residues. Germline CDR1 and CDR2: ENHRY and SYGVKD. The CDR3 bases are TGTGCCAACCGGGCCGAGACCGGGGAGCTGTTTTTT. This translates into CANRAETGELFF.

The CDR3 sequence is CASSQGARGVAFF. CDR3 in DNA: TGCGCCAGCAGCCAAGGGGCTAGGGGTGTTGCTTTCTTT. V and J are TRBV4-1 and TRBJ1-1; possible D gene TRBD1, 5 bases. Trimming removed 1 base from V and 11 bases from J, with 14 bases in between. The CDR3 is 13 residues long. Germline CDR1 and CDR2: MGHRA and YSYEKL.

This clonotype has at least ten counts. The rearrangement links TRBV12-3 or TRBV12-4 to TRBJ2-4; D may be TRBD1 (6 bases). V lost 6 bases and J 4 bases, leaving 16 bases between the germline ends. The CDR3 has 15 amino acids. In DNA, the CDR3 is TGTGCCAGCAGCCCACTACAGGGTCGGAAAAACATTCAGTACTTC. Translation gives CASSPLQGRKNIQYF.